The 25 T cell receptor beta chains given below trace back to one sample, sequenced in a study of T cells in Graves' hyperthyroidism and ophthalmopathy. RNA transcripts provided the source from which TCR beta CDR3 regions were amplified. Carried out on the TCR CDR3, a first-round RT-PCR used the HTBI primer set. Each CDR3 protein gets one entry after TCRdb re-called the multiplex PCR reads with MiXCR. The sample contains 490,000 or so distinct CDR3 sequences, 46% of which appear only once. The sample comprised peripheral blood or thyroid tissue (not recorded which). These receptors all come from an adult woman with Graves' disease, either hyperthyroidism or ophthalmopathy (not recorded which).

This clonotype showed up many times. The genes are TRBV20-1 and TRBJ1-1; TRBD1 might be the D (5 bases). Per the germline V gene, CDR1 is DFQATT and CDR2 is SNEGSKA (reference sequence). This CDR3 is built from 14 residues. V dropped 3 bases and J dropped 1 base, with 12 bases sitting between them. The CDR3 bases are TGCAGTGCTAGTTTCTTCCAGGGGAACACTGAAGCTTTCTTT. Residues: CSASFFQGNTEAFF.

CDR3 DNA sequence: TGCAGTGCTGGGCTGATACGAGTGCAGTACTTC. As protein: CSAGLIRVQYF. The chain employs TRBV20-1 and TRBJ2-7; no clear D. CDR1 is DFQATT and CDR2 is SNEGSKA in the germline V gene (reference sequence). V lost 5 bases, J lost 9 bases, and 14 bases lay in between. CDR3 length equals 11 residues.

This clonotype was recorded a few times. The rearrangement uses TRBV29-1 and TRBJ1-4; 8 nucleotides agree with TRBD1. The CDR3 covers 13 residues. The V and J ends lost 7 bases and 3 bases, in that order; junction bases with no gene match: 4. Germline loops: CDR1 SQVTM, CDR2 ANQGSEA. This CDR3 is CSGKTGANEKLFF. The CDR3 nucleotides are TGCAGCGGGAAGACAGGGGCTAATGAAAAACTGTTTTTT.

V is TRBV15 and J is TRBJ2-7; D uncertain. With 0 bases removed from V and 3 bases from J, the gap between germline ends came to 6 bases. The CDR3 is made up of 13 amino acids. The germline gives CDR1 LNHNV, CDR2 YYDKDF (reference sequence). CDR3 nucleotides: TGTGCCACCAGCAGAGACACCCACTACGAGCAGTACTTC. Amino acids: CATSRDTHYEQYF. Using reference TRBV15 and TRBJ2-7 for the parts outside the CDR3, the full variable domain is DAMVIQNPRYQVTQFGKPVTLSCSQTLNHNVMYWYQQKSSQAPKLLFHYYDKDFNNEADTPDNFQSRRPNTSFCFLDIRSPGLGDTAMYLCATSRDTHYEQYFGPGTRLTVT.

The genes are TRBV5-6 and TRBJ1-1; possibly TRBD1 for D (6 bases). Trimming shortened V by 7 bases and J by 7 bases, and 20 bases separated the two germline ends. The germline CDR1 and CDR2 sequences are SGHDT and YYEEEE. The CDR3 is 14 amino acids. This CDR3 reads CASGKGGFGGEAFF. CDR3 bases: TGTGCCAGCGGGAAAGGGGGGTTTGGAGGTGAAGCTTTCTTT.

V gene TRBV20-1 combines with J gene TRBJ1-2, with D tentatively TRBD1 (5 bases). Germline V lookup: CDR1 DFQATT, CDR2 SNEGSKA (reference sequence). The germline V and J ends were trimmed by 0 bases and 4 bases, with 21 bases remaining between them. The CDR3 extends over 17 amino acids. The CDR3 is CSARDLVLGTTTYGYTF. In DNA, the CDR3 is TGCAGTGCTAGAGATCTTGTTCTCGGGACCACGACCTATGGCTACACCTTC.

Concerning this clonotype: This may arise from a read error, as a much more abundant clone is one base away. The CDR3 nucleotides read TGCAGCGTTGCGGGACAGTTCCAAGAGACCCAGTACTTC. It codes for CSVAGQFQETQYF. The rearrangement links TRBV29-1 to TRBJ2-5; 7 bases are shared with TRBD1. CDR3 length equals 13 residues. CDR1 SQVTM and CDR2 ANQGSEA come from the germline V gene. The junction had 3 bases not matched to a gene; V was cut back by 4 bases and J by 1 base.

This clonotype was found a few times. V is TRBV15 and J is TRBJ2-7, with D maybe TRBD2 (5 bases). Germline assignment: CDR1 LNHNV and CDR2 YYDKDF (reference sequence). The ends were cut back, 6 bases at V and 6 bases at J, with 24 bases in the middle. The CDR3 extends over 16 amino acids. The CDR3 DNA reads as TGTGCCACCAGAAACACACGAGACTACCCGCCTGCCGAGCAGTACTTC. Translated, it gives CATRNTRDYPPAEQYF.

The count of this clonotype is one. The chain couples TRBV4-3 to TRBJ1-1; a possible D gene is TRBD1 (5 bases). Germline loops: CDR1 LGHNA, CDR2 YSLEER. The CDR3 sequence is 14 residues long. V was clipped by 2 bases and J by 4 bases, with 11 bases between them. Written as DNA, the CDR3 is TGCGCCAGCAGCCAACTGGGGGTTGTCACTGAAGCTTTCTTT. Encoded protein: CASSQLGVVTEAFF.

This clonotype has just a few counts. V usage is TRBV2 and J usage is TRBJ1-2; D may be TRBD1 (6 bases). The CDR3 is 14 residues long. Germline V CDR1 and CDR2: SNHLY, FYNNEI. Between the trimmed V and J ends, which lost 7 bases and 2 bases, there was a span of 14 bases. The CDR3 sequence: CASTEQGGNYGYTF. The CDR3 DNA follows: TGTGCCAGCACCGAACAGGGAGGAAACTATGGCTACACCTTC.

V and J are TRBV2 and TRBJ2-7; D not certain. In germline, CDR1 is SNHLY, CDR2 FYNNEI. The CDR3 runs to 13 residues. Trimming pared 8 bases from V and 3 bases from J, leaving 14 bases between. CDR3 coding DNA: TGTGCCAGCGGTATCGTCCTGAACTACGAGCAGTACTTC. This sequence encodes CASGIVLNYEQYF.

The chain couples TRBV25-1 to TRBJ1-6; 9 bases map to TRBD1. The CDR3 runs 15 residues. Germline trimming cut 4 bases from V and 10 bases from J; bases unmatched to any gene: 8. Germline-derived CDR1 and CDR2 are MGHDK and SYGVNS. The CDR3 nucleotides are TGTGCCAGCAGTGCCAGGGGACAGGGTAGATCACCCCTCCACTTT. This translates into CASSARGQGRSPLHF.

The gene calls are TRBV7-9 and TRBJ2-7; 7 bases fit TRBD2. With V trimmed by 5 bases and J by 9 bases, 10 bases remained unmatched. This CDR3 is 13 amino acids long. CDR1 is SEHNR, CDR2 FQNEAQ, per germline (reference sequence). The CDR3, as DNA: TGTGCCAGCAGCACCCGGGACTACCGAGTGCAGTACTTC. Its translation: CASSTRDYRVQYF.

The chain uses TRBV6-2 or TRBV6-3 and TRBJ2-5, with D perhaps assigned TRBD1 or TRBD2 (5 bases each). Deletions cut 10 bases from V and 6 bases from J, with 21 bases between. Per the germline V gene, CDR1 is MNHEY and CDR2 is SVGEGT. This CDR3 region has 14 residues. The CDR3 is CATRSPRGRQTQYF. CDR3 coding DNA: TGTGCCACCCGCTCCCCCCGGGGCCGCCAGACCCAGTACTTC.

The chain joins TRBV20-1 to TRBJ1-5; a possible D gene is TRBD1 (5 bases). CDR1 is DFQATT, CDR2 SNEGSKA, per germline (reference sequence). The CDR3 runs to 12 residues. V lost 5 bases, J lost 7 bases, and 12 bases lay in between. CDR3 sequence reads: CSAYTRDQPQHF. Written as DNA, the CDR3 is TGCAGTGCTTATACCCGGGACCAGCCCCAGCATTTT.

There are many counts of this clonotype. The chain recombines TRBV10-1 with TRBJ2-7, with D perhaps being TRBD1 or TRBD2 (6 bases each). Between the trimmed V and J ends, which lost 0 bases and 5 bases, there was a span of 14 bases. This CDR3 spans 15 amino acids. CDR1 and CDR2 (germline): WNHNN, SYGVQD (reference sequence). CDR3 region: CASSESRGAWHEQYF. In nucleotides, the CDR3 is TGCGCCAGCAGTGAGTCAAGGGGGGCCTGGCACGAGCAGTACTTC.

The chain carries TRBV24-1 and TRBJ1-2; D uncertain. Per the germline V gene, CDR1 is KGHDR and CDR2 is SFDVKD. Trimming took off 4 bases at V and 6 bases at J, with 14 bases between the two ends. This CDR3 has 14 residues. This CDR3 is CATSDLGREDGYTF. CDR3 nucleotides: TGTGCCACCAGTGACTTGGGGAGGGAGGATGGCTACACCTTC.

The chain joins TRBV20-1 to TRBJ2-5; 13 bases agree with TRBD2. CDR3 length: 15 amino acids. Germline CDR1 DFQATT, CDR2 SNEGSKA (reference sequence). Trimming took 6 bases from V and 4 from J; bases not matched to a gene: 8. The CDR3 spells CSAIGTSGNRETQYF. DNA for the CDR3: TGCAGTGCCATCGGGACTAGCGGGAATCGAGAGACCCAGTACTTC.

V gene TRBV7-8 combines with J gene TRBJ2-5, with TRBD2 matching 9 bases. V lost 1 base, J lost 1 base, and 4 bases stayed unmatched. Germline CDR1 and CDR2: SGHVS and FQNEAQ. This CDR3 contains 16 residues. CDR3 in DNA: TGTGCCAGCAGCTTAGGACTAGCGGCCACCCAAGAGACCCAGTACTTC. This gives the protein CASSLGLAATQETQYF.

As for this clonotype: One end of the junction fails to match germline, which may point to a read error. This sequence joins TRBV5-1 and TRBJ2-5; maybe TRBD1 (6 bases). CDR1 and CDR2 (germline): SGHRS, YFSETQ. The CDR3 is 16 amino acids. CDR3 protein: CASSPDRDTDQETQYF. CDR3 DNA sequence: TGTGCCAGCAGCCCCGACCGGGACACCGACCAAGAGACCCAGTACTTC.

The rearrangement links TRBV30 to TRBJ1-2; possible D gene TRBD1, 5 bases. V lost 4 bases, J lost 1 base, and 13 bases lay in between. The CDR3 has 14 residues. Germline V gene lookup returns CDR1 GTSNPN and CDR2 SVGIG (reference sequence). The DNA of the CDR3 is TGTGCCTGGAATCTAAGGGGAGATAACTATGGCTACACCTTC. Its translation: CAWNLRGDNYGYTF.

This clonotype was seen a handful of times. The rearrangement links TRBV7-9 to TRBJ1-2; the D gene is possibly TRBD1 (5 bases). The CDR3 extends over 15 amino acids. Trimming removed 5 bases at V and 2 bases at J, with 15 bases between. The germline CDR1 and CDR2 sequences are SEHNR and FQNEAQ (reference sequence). CDR3 sequence (DNA): TGTGCCAGCAGCCCCCCTAGCGGGGGGAACTATGGCTACACCTTC. Amino acids: CASSPPSGGNYGYTF.

This sequence joins TRBV29-1 and TRBJ2-7, with D possibly being TRBD1 (5 bases). This CDR3 has 14 amino acids. CDR1 is SQVTM and CDR2 is ANQGSEA in the germline V gene. The germline V and J ends were trimmed by 4 bases and 3 bases, with 16 bases remaining between them. The CDR3 spells CSVGSGREGYEQYF. The CDR3 DNA is TGCAGCGTTGGTTCAGGCAGGGAAGGCTACGAGCAGTACTTC.

The V call is TRBV29-1, the J call TRBJ2-5, with 7 bases matching TRBD2. Germline V gene lookup returns CDR1 SQVTM and CDR2 ANQGSEA. The length of the CDR3 is 14 residues. Trimming cost V 7 bases and J 2 bases; bases outside gene matches: 10. This CDR3 is CSARRASGQETQYF. The CDR3 DNA follows: TGCAGCGCCCGTAGGGCTAGCGGACAAGAGACCCAGTACTTC.

V gene TRBV7-9 combines with J gene TRBJ1-2; possible D gene TRBD1, 5 bases. There are 14 residues in the CDR3. The germline V and J ends were trimmed by 5 bases and 2 bases, with 12 bases remaining between them. Germline V gene lookup returns CDR1 SEHNR and CDR2 FQNEAQ (reference sequence). The DNA for the CDR3 is TGTGCCAGCAGCCAATTTCGGGGCAACTATGGCTACACCTTC. Protein sequence: CASSQFRGNYGYTF.